The T cell receptor (beta chain) described here comes from a study of blood T cell repertoires in COVID-19. Study overall: Samples of COVID-19 (acute and convalescent) were obtained from the United States, Italy and Spain.

Enrollment of patients from Seattle took place during active infection, with longitudinal follow-up. As handled by the study authors: How many nucleated cells were present was estimated from reference gene primer amplification. The data were produced by immunoSEQ multiplex PCR, yet TCRdb's version contains in-frame clones alone and is incomplete. V, J and clone size are taken as reported in that table, and D and trimming were inferred from the DNA itself. Of more than 200,000 clones in the sample, 75% to 90% are singletons; the top ten hold less than 3.5%. Germline V gene data show CDR1 as SGHTA and CDR2 as FQGTGA. Trimming cost V 5 bases and J 6 bases; bases outside gene matches: 12. CDR3 size: 17 residues.

The genes are TRBV7-3 and TRBJ2-2, with TRBD2 matching over 10 bases. Sequencing input: peripheral blood. This clonotype was sampled from a man aged 30 to 45 with COVID-19, enrolled during active disease. CDR3 loop: CASSPSLVSGGAGELFF. The DNA of the CDR3 is TGTGCCAGCAGCCCCTCCCTTGTGAGCGGGGGGGCCGGGGAGCTGTTTTTT.